This paragraph reports one T cell receptor beta chain. These data come from a study of blood T cell repertoires in COVID-19. Study background: The analysed material was cDNA or gDNA that came from T cells, B-cell-depleted T cells, or PBMCs.

Libraries were prepared by immunoSEQ multiplex PCR; TCRdb keeps only in-frame clonotypes and omits some of them. The repertoire holds about 74,000 clones, with over 75% as singletons. The V end lost 2 bases, the J end lost 5 bases, and 10 bases lay between the germline ends. The CDR3 covers 13 residues. CDR1 and CDR2 from the germline V gene are GTSNPN and SVGIG (reference sequence). This chain joins TRBV30 and TRBJ1-5; D may be TRBD1 (6 bases). The sequencing input was peripheral blood. This clonotype was obtained from a man in his 70s with active or convalescent COVID-19. The CDR3 bases are TGTGCCTGGAGTAGACAGGCGGATCAGCCCCAGCATTTT. This translates into CAWSRQADQPQHF. The full variable domain, in which reference TRBV30 and TRBJ1-5 provide the parts outside the CDR3, is SQTIHQWPATLVQPVGSPLSLECTVEGTSNPNLYWYRQAAGRGLQLLFYSVGIGQISSEVPQNLSASRPQDRQFILSSKKLLLSDSGFYLCAWSRQADQPQHFGDGTRLSIL.